This T cell receptor beta chain was profiled in a study of blood T cell repertoires in COVID-19. This clone was observed a single time. Germline V gene lookup returns CDR1 SGHAT and CDR2 FQDESV (reference sequence). V gave up 5 bases and J gave up 10 bases; unmatched junction bases: 10. The CDR3 loop spans 13 amino acids. Profiling relied on immunoSEQ multiplex PCR, and the TCRdb table lists in-frame clones only, not all of them. The sample carries some 100,000 clones, approximately 90% recorded once. The chain has TRBV11-1 and TRBJ1-1, with 7 bases lining up with TRBD1. The sequenced material came from peripheral blood. This sequence originates from a man aged 45 to 65 with acute or convalescent COVID-19. For the CDR3, the DNA is TGTGCCAGCAGCACAGGACAGGCCGGGGGAGCTTTCTTT. This encodes CASSTGQAGGAFF.